What follows are 6 T cell receptor beta chains derived from one specimen sequenced in a study of CD8+ T cells in alopecia areata. The authors extracted RNA and reverse transcribed it into cDNA as the sequencing template. TCRdb's table, derived via immunoSEQ multiplex PCR, lists solely in-frame clones and lacks some. The sample yields 20,000 or so clones, 60% to 80% seen once. In alopecia areata patients, both lesional scalp punch biopsies and peripheral blood were collected. The material was skin, obtained at week 0. The source of these receptors is a human donor with alopecia areata.

This clone was counted once. This rearrangement joins TRBV7-2 to TRBJ2-3, with 9 positions matching TRBD2. V dropped 6 bases and J dropped 4; count of bases not matched to a gene: 8. Germline loops: CDR1 SGHTA, CDR2 FQGNSA. The CDR3 has 15 amino acids. CDR3 sequence: CASSYSGGLADTQYF. In DNA form, the CDR3 reads TGTGCCAGCAGTTATAGCGGGGGCCTTGCAGATACGCAGTATTTT.

J is TRBJ1-6 and V is TRBV5-1; D is unclear. Germline CDR1 and CDR2: SGHRS and YFSETQ. V gave up 0 bases and J gave up 7 bases, with 11 bases separating them. The CDR3 loop spans 15 amino acids. CDR3 residues: CASSLGQALNSPLHF. For the CDR3, the DNA is TGCGCCAGCAGCTTGGGGCAGGCTCTCAATTCACCCCTCCACTTT.

This rearrangement joins TRBV11-3 to TRBJ2-4; tentative D call: TRBD1 (6 bases). CDR1 SGHNT and CDR2 YENEEA come from the germline V gene. The length of the CDR3 is 19 residues. V was shortened by 5 bases and J by 1 base, with 24 bases between the two germline ends. CDR3: CASSTRGAGVEWAKNIQYF. CDR3 in DNA: TGTGCCAGCAGCACTCGAGGGGCAGGGGTTGAGTGGGCCAAAAACATTCAGTACTTC.

The chain has TRBV12-5 and TRBJ2-7, with 10 bases lining up with TRBD1. The germline V gene has CDR1 LGHNT and CDR2 FRNRAP. With V trimmed by 6 bases and J by 2 bases, 4 bases remained unmatched. The CDR3 loop spans 14 amino acids. The CDR3 DNA sequence: TGTGCTAGTGGCCCCGGGACAGGGGCCTACGAGCAGTACTTC. Translating it yields CASGPGTGAYEQYF.

This chain links TRBV19 with TRBJ2-6; 7 bases line up with TRBD1. Trimming cost V 4 bases and J 3 bases; bases outside gene matches: 3. CDR3 size: 15 residues. Germline CDR1 and CDR2: LNHDA and SQIVND (reference sequence). This CDR3 is CASSTQGVGANVLTF. CDR3 DNA sequence: TGTGCCAGTAGTACCCAGGGGGTTGGGGCCAACGTCCTGACTTTC.

This chain connects TRBV5-5 to TRBJ2-7, with 9 bases lining up with TRBD2. CDR3 size: 16 residues. Germline loops: CDR1 SGHKS, CDR2 YYEKEE (reference sequence). Losses at the gene ends were 3 bases for V and 3 bases for J; bases not matched to a gene: 10. In nucleotides, the CDR3 is TGTGCCAGCAGCTGGGCTGGGCTAGCGGGGAGCTACGAGCAGTACTTC. Its translation: CASSWAGLAGSYEQYF.